This entry concerns a single TCR beta chain. The sample belongs to a study of blood T cell repertoires in COVID-19. Study at large: Acute and convalescent COVID-19 samples came from the United States, Italy and Spain.

Authors' processing steps: The assay estimated nucleated cells by amplifying reference gene primers. Profiling relied on immunoSEQ multiplex PCR, and the TCRdb table lists in-frame clones only, not all of them. V, J and clone size are those of that table, while D and trimming were read from the DNA. The data show a few hundred thousand clones, about 85% seen once. A COVID-19 case had been met by exposed participants during the 2 weeks before study entry. This TCR was sampled from a woman between 50 and 59 years old who had been exposed to COVID-19. Sequencing used PBMCs or T cells enriched from blood (not recorded which).

The CDR3 protein is CASSGRENTEAFF. The CDR3 coding sequence is TGTGCCAGCTCGGGCAGGGAGAACACTGAAGCTTTCTTT. The chain links TRBV18 to TRBJ1-1; D may be TRBD1 (5 bases). Germline V gene lookup returns CDR1 KGHSH and CDR2 LQKENI. Trimming removed 6 bases at V and 1 base at J, with 9 bases between. There are 13 residues in the CDR3. The full variable domain, in which reference TRBV18 and TRBJ1-1 provide the parts outside the CDR3, is NAGVMQNPRHLVRRRGQEARLRCSPMKGHSHVYWYRQLPEEGLKFMVYLQKENIIDESGMPKERFSAEFPKEGPSILRIQQVVRGDSAAYFCASSGRENTEAFFGQGTRLTVV.